This T cell receptor (beta chain) stems from a study of cytomegalovirus exposure and HLA in healthy donors. Study-level points and caveats: At a 0.05 false discovery rate, a later analysis found 18,000 or so TCR beta sequences to be associated with HLA alleles.

As for the donors, each was a healthy bone marrow donor. A word on this clone: The antigen is unknown.

Germline loops: CDR1 LNHDA, CDR2 SQIVND (reference sequence). This CDR3 is built from 15 residues. With 1 base clipped from V and 6 bases from J, the junction kept 4 bases outside the gene matches. This PCR relied on a set of 60 Vbeta primers and 13 Jbeta primers. TCRdb keeps only in-frame clones here, not all; method: immunoSEQ multiplex PCR. Of tens of thousands of clones in the sample, approximately 60% were seen once. The sample comprised PBMCs. This clonotype was obtained from a male donor in good health and CMV-seropositive. This chain connects TRBV19 to TRBJ2-7; 12 bases agree with TRBD2. In DNA, the CDR3 is TGTGCCAGTAGTATAGGACTAGCGGGAGTCTCCGAGCAGTACTTC. Translation: CASSIGLAGVSEQYF.